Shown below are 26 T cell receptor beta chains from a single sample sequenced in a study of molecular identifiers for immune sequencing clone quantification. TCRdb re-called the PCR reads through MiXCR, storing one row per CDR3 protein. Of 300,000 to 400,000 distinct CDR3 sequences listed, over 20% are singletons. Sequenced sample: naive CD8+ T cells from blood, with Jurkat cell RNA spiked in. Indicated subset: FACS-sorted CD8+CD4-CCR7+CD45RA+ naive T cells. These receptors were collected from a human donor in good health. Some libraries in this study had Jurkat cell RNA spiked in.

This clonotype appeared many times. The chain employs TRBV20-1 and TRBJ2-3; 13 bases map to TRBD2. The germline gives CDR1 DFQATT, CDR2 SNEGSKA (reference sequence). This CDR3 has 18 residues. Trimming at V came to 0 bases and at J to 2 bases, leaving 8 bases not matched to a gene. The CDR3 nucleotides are TGCAGTGCTAGAGATCTGTCCGGGACTAGCGGGGTCACAGATACGCAGTATTTT. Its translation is CSARDLSGTSGVTDTQYF.

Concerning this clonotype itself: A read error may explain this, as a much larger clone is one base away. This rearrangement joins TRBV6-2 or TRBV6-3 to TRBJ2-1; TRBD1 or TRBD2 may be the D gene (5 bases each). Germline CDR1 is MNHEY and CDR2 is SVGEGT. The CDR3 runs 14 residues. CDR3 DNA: TGTGCCAGCAGTATCTGGGGGAACTACAATGAGAAGTTCTTC. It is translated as CASSIWGNYNEKFF.

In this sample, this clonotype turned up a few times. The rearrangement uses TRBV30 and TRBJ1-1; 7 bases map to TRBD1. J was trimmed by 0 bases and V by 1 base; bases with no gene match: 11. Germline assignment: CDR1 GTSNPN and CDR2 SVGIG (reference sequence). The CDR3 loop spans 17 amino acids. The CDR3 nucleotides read TGTGCCTGGAGTGAACAGGGGATTGTGGTTGTGAACACTGAAGCTTTCTTT. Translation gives CAWSEQGIVVVNTEAFF.

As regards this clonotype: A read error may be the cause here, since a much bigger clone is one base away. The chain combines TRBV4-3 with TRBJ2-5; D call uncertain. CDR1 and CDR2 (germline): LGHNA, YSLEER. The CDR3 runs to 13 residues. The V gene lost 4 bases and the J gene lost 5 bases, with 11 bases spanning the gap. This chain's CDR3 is CASSLNLGETQYF. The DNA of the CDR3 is TGCGCCAGCAGCCTGAATCTTGGGGAGACCCAGTACTTC.

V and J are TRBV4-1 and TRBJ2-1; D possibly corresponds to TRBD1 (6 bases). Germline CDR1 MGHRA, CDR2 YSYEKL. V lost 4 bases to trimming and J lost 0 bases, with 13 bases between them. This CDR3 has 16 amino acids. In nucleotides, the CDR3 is TGCGCCAGCAGCCTTCGTTTGGACAGCTCCTACAATGAGCAGTTCTTC. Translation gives CASSLRLDSSYNEQFF.

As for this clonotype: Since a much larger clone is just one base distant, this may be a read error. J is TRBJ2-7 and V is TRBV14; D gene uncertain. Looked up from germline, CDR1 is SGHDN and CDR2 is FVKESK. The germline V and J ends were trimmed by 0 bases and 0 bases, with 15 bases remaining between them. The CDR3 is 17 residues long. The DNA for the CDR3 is TGTGCCAGCAGCCAAGATAGTGGGCTGAGAAGCTCCTACGAGCAGTACTTC. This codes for CASSQDSGLRSSYEQYF.

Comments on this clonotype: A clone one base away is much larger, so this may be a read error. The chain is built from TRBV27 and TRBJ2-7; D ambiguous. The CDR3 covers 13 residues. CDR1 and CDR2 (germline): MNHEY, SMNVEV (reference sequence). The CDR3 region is CANSPGTRSEQYF. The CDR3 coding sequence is TGTGCCAACAGTCCCGGAACCCGGTCCGAGCAGTACTTC.

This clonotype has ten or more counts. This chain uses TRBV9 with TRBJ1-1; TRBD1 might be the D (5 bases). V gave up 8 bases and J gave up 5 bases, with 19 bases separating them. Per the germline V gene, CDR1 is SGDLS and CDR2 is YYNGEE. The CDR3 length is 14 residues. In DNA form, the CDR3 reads TGTGCCAGTCGGAGAAGGGGCGGAGCGACTGAAGCTTTCTTT. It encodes CASRRRGGATEAFF.

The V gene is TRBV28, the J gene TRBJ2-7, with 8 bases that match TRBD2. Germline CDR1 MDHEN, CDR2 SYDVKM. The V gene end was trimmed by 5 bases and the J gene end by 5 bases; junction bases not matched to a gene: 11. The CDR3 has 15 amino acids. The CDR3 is CASSPLLSGADEQYF. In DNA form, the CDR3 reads TGTGCCAGCAGTCCTCTCCTTAGCGGGGCGGACGAGCAGTACTTC.

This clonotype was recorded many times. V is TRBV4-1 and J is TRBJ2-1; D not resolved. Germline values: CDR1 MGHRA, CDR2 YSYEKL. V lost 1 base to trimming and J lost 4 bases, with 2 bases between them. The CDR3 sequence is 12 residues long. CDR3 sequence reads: CASSQGYNEQFF. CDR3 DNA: TGCGCCAGCAGCCAAGGATACAATGAGCAGTTCTTC.

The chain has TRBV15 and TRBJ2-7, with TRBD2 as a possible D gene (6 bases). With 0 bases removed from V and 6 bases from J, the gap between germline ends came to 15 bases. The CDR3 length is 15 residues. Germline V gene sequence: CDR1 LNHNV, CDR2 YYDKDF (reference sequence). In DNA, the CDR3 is TGTGCCACCAGCAGAGATTCCCTCGGCGGGGTCGAGCAGTACTTC. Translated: CATSRDSLGGVEQYF. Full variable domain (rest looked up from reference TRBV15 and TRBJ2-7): DAMVIQNPRYQVTQFGKPVTLSCSQTLNHNVMYWYQQKSSQAPKLLFHYYDKDFNNEADTPDNFQSRRPNTSFCFLDIRSPGLGDTAMYLCATSRDSLGGVEQYFGPGTRLTVT.

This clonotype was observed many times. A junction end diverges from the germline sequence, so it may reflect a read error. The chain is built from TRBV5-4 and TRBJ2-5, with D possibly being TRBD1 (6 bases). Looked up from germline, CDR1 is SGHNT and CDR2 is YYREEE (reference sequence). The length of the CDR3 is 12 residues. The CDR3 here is CASSLEDSPVEF. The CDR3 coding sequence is TGTGCCAGCAGCTTGGAGGACAGCCCCGTGGAATTC.

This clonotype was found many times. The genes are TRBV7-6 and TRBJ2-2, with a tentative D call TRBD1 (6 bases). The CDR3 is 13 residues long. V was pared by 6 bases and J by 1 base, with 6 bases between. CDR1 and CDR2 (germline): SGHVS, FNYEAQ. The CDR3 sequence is CASRGQNTGELFF. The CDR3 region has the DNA TGTGCCAGCAGGGGACAGAACACCGGGGAGCTGTTTTTT.

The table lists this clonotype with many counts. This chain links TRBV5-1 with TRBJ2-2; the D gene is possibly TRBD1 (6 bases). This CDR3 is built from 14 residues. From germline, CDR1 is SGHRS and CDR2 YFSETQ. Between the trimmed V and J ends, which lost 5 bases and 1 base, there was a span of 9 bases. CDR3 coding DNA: TGCGCCAGCAGACAGGGAATGAACACCGGGGAGCTGTTTTTT. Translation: CASRQGMNTGELFF.

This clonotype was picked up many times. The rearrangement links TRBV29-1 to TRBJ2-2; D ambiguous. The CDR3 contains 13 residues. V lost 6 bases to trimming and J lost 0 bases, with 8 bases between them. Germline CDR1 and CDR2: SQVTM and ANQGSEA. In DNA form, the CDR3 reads TGCAGCGTAACAAGCGCGAACACCGGGGAGCTGTTTTTT. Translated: CSVTSANTGELFF.

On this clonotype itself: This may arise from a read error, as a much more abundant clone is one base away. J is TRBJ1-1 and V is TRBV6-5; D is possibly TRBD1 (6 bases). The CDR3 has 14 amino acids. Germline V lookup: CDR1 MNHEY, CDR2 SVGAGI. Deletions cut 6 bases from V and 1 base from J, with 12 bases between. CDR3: CASRSGVTNTEAFF. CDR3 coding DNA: TGTGCCAGCAGGTCAGGGGTTACGAACACTGAAGCTTTCTTT.

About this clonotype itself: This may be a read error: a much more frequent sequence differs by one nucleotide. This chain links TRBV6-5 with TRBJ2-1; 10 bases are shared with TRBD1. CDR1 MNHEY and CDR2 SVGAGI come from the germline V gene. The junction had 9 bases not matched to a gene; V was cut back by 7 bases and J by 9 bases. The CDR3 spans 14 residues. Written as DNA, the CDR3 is TGTGCCAGCAAATCGGGACAGGGGTTAGCTGAGCAGTTCTTC. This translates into CASKSGQGLAEQFF.

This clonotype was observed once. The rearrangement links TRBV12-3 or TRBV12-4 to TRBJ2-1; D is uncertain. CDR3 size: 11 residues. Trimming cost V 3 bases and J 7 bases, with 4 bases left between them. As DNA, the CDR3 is TGTGCCAGCAGTTTCCTGAATGAGCAGTTCTTC. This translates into CASSFLNEQFF.

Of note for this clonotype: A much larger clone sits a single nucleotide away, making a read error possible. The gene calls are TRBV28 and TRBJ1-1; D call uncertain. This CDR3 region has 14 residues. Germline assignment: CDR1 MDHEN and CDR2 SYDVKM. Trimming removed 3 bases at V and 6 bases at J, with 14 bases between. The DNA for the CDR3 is TGTGCCAGCAGTTTTCGAGGAGGAAACGCTGAAGCTTTCTTT. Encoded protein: CASSFRGGNAEAFF. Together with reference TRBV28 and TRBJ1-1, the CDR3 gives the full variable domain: DVKVTQSSRYLVKRTGEKVFLECVQDMDHENMFWYRQDPGLGLRLIYFSYDVKMKEKGDIPEGYSVSREKKERFSLILESASTNQTSMYLCASSFRGGNAEAFFGQGTRLTVV.

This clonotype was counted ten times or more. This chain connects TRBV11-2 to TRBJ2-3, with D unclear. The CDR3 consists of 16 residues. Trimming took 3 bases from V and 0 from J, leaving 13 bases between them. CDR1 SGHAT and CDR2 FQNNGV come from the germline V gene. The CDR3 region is CASSFHISSSTDTQYF. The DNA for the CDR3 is TGTGCCAGCAGCTTCCACATCTCCTCTAGCACAGATACGCAGTATTTT.

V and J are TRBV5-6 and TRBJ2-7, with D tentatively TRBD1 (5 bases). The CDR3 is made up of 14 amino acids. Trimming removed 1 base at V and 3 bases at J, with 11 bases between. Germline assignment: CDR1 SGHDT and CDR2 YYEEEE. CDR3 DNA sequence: TGTGCCAGCAGCTTGAGGACATCTAACTACGAGCAGTACTTC. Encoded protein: CASSLRTSNYEQYF.

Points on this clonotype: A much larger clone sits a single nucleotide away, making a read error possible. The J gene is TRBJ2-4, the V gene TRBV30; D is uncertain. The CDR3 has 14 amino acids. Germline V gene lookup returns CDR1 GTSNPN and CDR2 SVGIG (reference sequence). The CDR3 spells CAWSVPVAKNIRYF. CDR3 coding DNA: TGTGCCTGGAGTGTACCCGTTGCCAAAAACATTCGGTACTTC.

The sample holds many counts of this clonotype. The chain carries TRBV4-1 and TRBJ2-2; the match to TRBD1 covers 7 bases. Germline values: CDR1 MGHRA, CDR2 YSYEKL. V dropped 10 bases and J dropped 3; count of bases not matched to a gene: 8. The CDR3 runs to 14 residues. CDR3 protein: CATKRGGDTGELFF. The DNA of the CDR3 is TGCGCCACCAAGAGAGGGGGCGACACCGGGGAGCTGTTTTTT.

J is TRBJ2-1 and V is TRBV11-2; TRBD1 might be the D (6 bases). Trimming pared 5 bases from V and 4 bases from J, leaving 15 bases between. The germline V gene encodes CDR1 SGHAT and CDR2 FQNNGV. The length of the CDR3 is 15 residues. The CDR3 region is CASSPGQYRYNEQFF. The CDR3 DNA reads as TGTGCCAGCAGCCCCGGACAGTACCGTTACAATGAGCAGTTCTTC.

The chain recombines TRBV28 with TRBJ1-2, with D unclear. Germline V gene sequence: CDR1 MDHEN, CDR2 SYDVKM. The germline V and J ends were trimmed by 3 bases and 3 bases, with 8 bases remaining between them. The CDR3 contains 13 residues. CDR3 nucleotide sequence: TGTGCCAGCAGTTTGACGCCGTACTATGGCTACACCTTC. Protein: CASSLTPYYGYTF.

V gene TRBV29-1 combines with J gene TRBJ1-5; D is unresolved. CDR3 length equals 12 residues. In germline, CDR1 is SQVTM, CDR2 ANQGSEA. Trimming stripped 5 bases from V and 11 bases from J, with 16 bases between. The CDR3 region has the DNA TGCAGCGTTTACCTTCCCTCTGGGGCCCAGCATTTT. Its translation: CSVYLPSGAQHF.